This T cell receptor beta chain is drawn from a study of blood T cells in healthy people across ages. Through a sample-barcoded 5' primer and a J-beta primer mix, a second PCR was run for roughly 6 to 11 cycles. Researchers report that a template-switch adaptor with 12 random nucleotides tagged each cDNA molecule. MiXCR, run by TCRdb on the 5' RACE reads, gives a single entry per CDR3 protein. The data show about 510,000 distinct CDR3 sequences, with roughly a quarter seen just once and 3.6% held by the top ten. This sample was also put to use in a study of T cells of mothers and their children.

The origin of this receptor is a boy aged 2-9 years in good health. Sequenced sample: blood.

CDR3 bases: TGTGCCAGCAGTTTATCGGGGGCTGGGCAGCCCCAGCATTTT. It translates to CASSLSGAGQPQHF. The rearrangement joins TRBV27 to TRBJ1-5; tentative D call: TRBD1 (6 bases). Trimming took off 0 bases at V and 7 bases at J, with 10 bases between the two ends. Per germline, CDR1 MNHEY and CDR2 SMNVEV (reference sequence). The CDR3 contains 14 residues.